This T cell receptor (beta chain) was retrieved from a study of T cell responses to AZD1222 COVID-19 vaccine. Study-wide context: Pooled together were second doses at about 4 or about 12 weeks. Regarding the study as a whole: Increases in Spike-specific TCR breadth and depth were seen after two AZD1222 doses. Unmutated variant regions are reportedly targeted by nearly half of spike-specific TCRs.

This CDR3 has 16 residues. Per the germline V gene, CDR1 is GTSNPN and CDR2 is SVGIG (reference sequence). V shed 3 bases, J shed 2 bases, and the junction held 6 bases outside the gene matches. Clones were read by immunoSEQ multiplex PCR, and TCRdb kept only the in-frame ones, dropping some. Among some 92,000 clones, approximately 90% were seen once, and the ten largest hold around 2.8%. Comments on this clone: Its antigen remains unknown. The sample contains more than one DNA sequence encoding this CDR3.

The sample here was peripheral blood, taken on day 0 of AZD1222 vaccination. This chain joins TRBV30 and TRBJ2-2; 10 nucleotides match TRBD2. The TCR sequence derives from an adult in good health. CDR3 DNA sequence: TGTGCCTGGAGCCAGCTAGCGGGAGCCAACACCGGGGAGCTGTTTTTT. Residues: CAWSQLAGANTGELFF.